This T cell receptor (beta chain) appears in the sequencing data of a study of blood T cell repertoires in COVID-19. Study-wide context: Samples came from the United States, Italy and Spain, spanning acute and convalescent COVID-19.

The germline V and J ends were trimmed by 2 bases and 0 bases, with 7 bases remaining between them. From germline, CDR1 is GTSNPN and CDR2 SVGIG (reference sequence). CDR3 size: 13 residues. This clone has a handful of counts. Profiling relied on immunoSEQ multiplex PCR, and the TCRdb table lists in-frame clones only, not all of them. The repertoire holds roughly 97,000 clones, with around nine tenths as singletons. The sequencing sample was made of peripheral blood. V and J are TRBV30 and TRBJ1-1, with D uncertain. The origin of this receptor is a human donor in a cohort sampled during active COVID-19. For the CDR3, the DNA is TGTGCCTGGAGTTCGGGAATGAACACTGAAGCTTTCTTT. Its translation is CAWSSGMNTEAFF.